Following are 30 T cell receptor beta chains from one sample sequenced in a study of cytomegalovirus exposure and HLA in healthy donors. PCR employed 60 Vbeta and 13 Jbeta primers. The protocol was immunoSEQ multiplex PCR, while the TCRdb copy is restricted to in-frame clones and leaves out a portion. The sample has about 130,000 clones, around three quarters seen once. Sequencing was performed on PBMCs. The source of these receptors is a young man in good health and CMV-seronegative.

The chain links TRBV7-6 to TRBJ2-7; TRBD1 is a possible D gene (6 bases). Germline V CDR1 and CDR2: SGHVS, FNYEAQ. V lost 5 bases and J lost 4, with 15 bases in between. The CDR3 runs 14 residues. The CDR3 region is CASSVDGTSYEQYF. CDR3 DNA: TGTGCCAGCAGCGTAGATGGGACATCGTACGAGCAGTACTTC. Combining the CDR3 with reference TRBV7-6 and TRBJ2-7 gives the whole variable domain GAGVSQSPRYKVTKRGQDVALRCDPISGHVSLYWYRQALGQGPEFLTYFNYEAQQDKSGLPNDRFSAERPEGSISTLTIQRTEQRDSAMYRCASSVDGTSYEQYFGPGTRLTVT.

This rearrangement joins TRBV19 to TRBJ1-1; 9 positions agree with TRBD1. J lost 4 bases, V lost 5 bases, and 5 bases had no gene match. CDR1 and CDR2 from the germline V gene are LNHDA and SQIVND (reference sequence). The CDR3 sequence is 14 residues long. Written as DNA, the CDR3 is TGTGCCAGTAGTGGGGAGACAGGGGGCACTGAAGCTTTCTTT. Its protein is CASSGETGGTEAFF.

About this clone itself: The junction departs from germline at one end; a sequencing error may be responsible. The genes are TRBV28 and TRBJ1-5; D perhaps matches TRBD1 (5 bases). Germline V gene sequence: CDR1 MDHEN, CDR2 SYDVKM. The length of the CDR3 is 14 residues. CDR3: CASSSGGGIRPQNF. CDR3 sequence (DNA): TGTGCCAGCAGTTCCGGGGGTGGGATAAGGCCCCAGAATTTT.

As regards this clone: The junction differs from germline at one of its ends, possibly a read error. This chain uses TRBV15 with TRBJ1-5, with 7 bases identical to TRBD1. This CDR3 has 14 residues. CDR1 LNHNV and CDR2 YYDKDF come from the germline V gene (reference sequence). The CDR3 region is CATSLGQSNQPQNF. CDR3 sequence (DNA): TGTGCCACCAGCTTGGGACAGAGCAATCAGCCCCAGAATTTT. Variable domain in full (rest from reference TRBV15 and TRBJ1-5): DAMVIQNPRYQVTQFGKPVTLSCSQTLNHNVMYWYQQKSSQAPKLLFHYYDKDFNNEADTPDNFQSRRPNTSFCFLDIRSPGLGDTAMYLCATSLGQSNQPQNFGDGTRLSIL.

The gene calls are TRBV6-1 and TRBJ2-2, with D possibly matching TRBD2 (6 bases). The V and J ends lost 4 bases and 2 bases respectively, with 14 bases between them. The length of the CDR3 is 16 residues. The germline gives CDR1 MNHNS, CDR2 SASEGT. For the CDR3, the DNA is TGTGCCAGCAGTGCCCGACTAGTGATTAACACCGGGGAGCTGTTTTTT. This codes for CASSARLVINTGELFF.

CDR3 coding DNA: TGCAGCGTTATGGGACCAAGCGGGAGGATCGATGAGCAGTTCTTC. It codes for CSVMGPSGRIDEQFF. This sequence joins TRBV29-1 and TRBJ2-1, with 9 bases lining up with TRBD2. J lost 8 bases, V lost 5 bases, and 13 bases had no gene match. CDR3 size: 15 residues. Germline V gene sequence: CDR1 SQVTM, CDR2 ANQGSEA.

This clone has a handful of counts. The chain carries TRBV7-3 and TRBJ2-3; the match to TRBD1 covers 7 bases. Trimming removed 4 bases from V and 0 bases from J; junction bases left unmatched: 1. The germline CDR1 and CDR2 sequences are SGHTA and FQGTGA. The CDR3 length is 14 residues. CDR3 coding DNA: TGTGCCAGCAGCTCGACAGGGAGCACAGATACGCAGTATTTT. This sequence encodes CASSSTGSTDTQYF. Using reference TRBV7-3 and TRBJ2-3 for the parts outside the CDR3, the full variable domain is GAGVSQTPSNKVTEKGKYVELRCDPISGHTALYWYRQSLGQGPEFLIYFQGTGAADDSGLPNDRFFAVRPEGSVSTLKIQRTERGDSAVYLCASSSTGSTDTQYFGPGTRLTVL.

The chain employs TRBV27 and TRBJ2-7; TRBD2 matches at 12 bases. The CDR3 has 19 amino acids. V was pared by 0 bases and J by 2 bases, with 11 bases of the junction left unmatched. Germline CDR1 MNHEY, CDR2 SMNVEV (reference sequence). The CDR3 reads CASSLSWTSGIPGAYEQYF. CDR3 in DNA: TGTGCCAGCAGTTTATCATGGACTAGCGGGATCCCAGGGGCCTACGAGCAGTACTTC.

CDR3 residues: CASRPDRGRETQYF. CDR3 coding DNA: TGTGCCAGCAGGCCAGACAGGGGTCGAGAGACCCAGTACTTC. The chain combines TRBV6-5 with TRBJ2-5; the match to TRBD1 covers 8 bases. This CDR3 has 14 residues. Germline assignment: CDR1 MNHEY and CDR2 SVGAGI. Losses at the gene ends were 6 bases for V and 4 bases for J; bases not matched to a gene: 7.

The chain links TRBV11-3 to TRBJ2-1; 9 positions agree with TRBD2. The CDR3 length is 19 residues. CDR1 SGHNT and CDR2 YENEEA come from the germline V gene. V dropped 0 bases and J dropped 0; count of bases not matched to a gene: 9. The CDR3: CASSLDRSSGRYSYNEQFF. CDR3 DNA sequence: TGTGCCAGCAGCTTAGATCGGTCAAGCGGGAGGTACTCCTACAATGAGCAGTTCTTC.

V gene TRBV5-4 combines with J gene TRBJ2-2; maybe TRBD2 (5 bases). The V end was cut by 2 bases, the J end by 7 bases, with 12 bases between. The CDR3 consists of 14 residues. CDR1 and CDR2 from the germline V gene are SGHNT and YYREEE (reference sequence). CDR3 region: CASSLSGYGGELFF. In DNA, the CDR3 is TGTGCCAGCAGCTTATCGGGATACGGCGGGGAGCTGTTTTTT.

The rearrangement joins TRBV10-3 to TRBJ1-1, with 7 positions matching TRBD1. The CDR3 totals 13 residues. V dropped 4 bases and J dropped 4; count of bases not matched to a gene: 3. Germline CDR1 reads ENHRY; CDR2 reads SYGVKD. The DNA for the CDR3 is TGTGCCATCAGTGCACAGGGGACCACTGAAGCTTTCTTT. It is translated as CAISAQGTTEAFF.

The rearrangement uses TRBV7-9 and TRBJ1-1, with TRBD1 matching 9 bases. Germline assignment: CDR1 SEHNR and CDR2 FQNEAQ (reference sequence). Trimming cost V 4 bases and J 4 bases; bases outside gene matches: 7. This CDR3 is 15 amino acids long. The CDR3 nucleotides are TGTGCCAGCAGCTCCGGACAGGGGATGAGCACTGAAGCTTTCTTT. Its protein is CASSSGQGMSTEAFF.

The chain links TRBV5-4 to TRBJ2-3; 7 bases are shared with TRBD2. Germline V gives CDR1 SGHNT, CDR2 YYREEE (reference sequence). V was clipped by 6 bases and J by 6 bases; unmatched bases: 16. The CDR3 sequence is 16 residues long. The CDR3 reads CASTPTGGRARDTQYF. The CDR3 region has the DNA TGTGCCAGCACCCCAACAGGTGGGAGGGCCAGGGATACGCAGTATTTT. Full variable domain (outside the CDR3, taken from reference TRBV5-4 and TRBJ2-3): ETGVTQSPTHLIKTRGQQVTLRCSSQSGHNTVSWYQQALGQGPQFIFQYYREEENGRGNFPPRFSGLQFPNYSSELNVNALELDDSALYLCASTPTGGRARDTQYFGPGTRLTVL.

The rearrangement uses TRBV5-4 and TRBJ2-7; 12 positions match TRBD1. Trimming cost V 1 base and J 5 bases; bases outside gene matches: 7. CDR3 length: 16 amino acids. Looked up from germline, CDR1 is SGHNT and CDR2 is YYREEE (reference sequence). In DNA form, the CDR3 reads TGTGCCAGCAGCTTGCCGGGACAGGGGGCCCGGAACGAGCAGTACTTC. This translates into CASSLPGQGARNEQYF.

The gene calls are TRBV7-2 and TRBJ2-3; 7 nucleotides line up with TRBD2. The CDR3 covers 14 residues. From germline, CDR1 is SGHTA and CDR2 FQGNSA. The junction had 5 bases not matched to a gene; V was cut back by 5 bases and J by 3 bases. The CDR3 nucleotides are TGTGCCAGCAGCCCGGGACTAATAACAGATACGCAGTATTTT. Translating gives CASSPGLITDTQYF.

The CDR3 coding sequence is TGCGCCAGCAGCCAGCAAAGACTAGCGGGAGGCCATGAGCAGTTCTTC. This translates into CASSQQRLAGGHEQFF. The chain couples TRBV4-3 to TRBJ2-1; 13 nucleotides match TRBD2. With 3 bases clipped from V and 8 bases from J, the junction kept 7 bases outside the gene matches. Per germline, CDR1 LGHNA and CDR2 YSLEER. The CDR3 totals 16 residues.

V and J are TRBV4-1 and TRBJ2-1, with a possible D match to TRBD1 (5 bases). CDR1 and CDR2 (germline): MGHRA, YSYEKL. V lost 1 base and J 9 bases, leaving 10 bases between the germline ends. There are 13 residues in the CDR3. The CDR3 protein is CASSQAGPCEQFF. The CDR3 region has the DNA TGCGCCAGCAGCCAAGCAGGGCCATGTGAGCAGTTCTTC.

The chain recombines TRBV19 with TRBJ1-4; possibly TRBD1 for D (6 bases). The V end was cut by 5 bases, the J end by 7 bases, with 14 bases between. CDR3 length: 14 residues. The germline gives CDR1 LNHDA, CDR2 SQIVND (reference sequence). CDR3 sequence (DNA): TGTGCCAGTAGTCCACAGGGCCTGAGTGAAAAACTGTTTTTT. This codes for CASSPQGLSEKLFF.

The genes are TRBV11-3 and TRBJ2-3; D gene unclear. This CDR3 is built from 13 residues. Trimming took off 1 base at V and 4 bases at J, with 6 bases between the two ends. CDR1 SGHNT and CDR2 YENEEA come from the germline V gene. CDR3 amino acids: CASSLGIADTQYF. CDR3 bases: TGTGCCAGCAGCTTAGGAATAGCAGATACGCAGTATTTT. Combining the CDR3 with reference TRBV11-3 and TRBJ2-3 gives the whole variable domain EAGVVQSPRYKIIEKKQPVAFWCNPISGHNTLYWYLQNLGQGPELLIRYENEEAVDDSQLPKDRFSAERLKGVDSTLKIQPAELGDSAVYLCASSLGIADTQYFGPGTRLTVL.

This rearrangement joins TRBV13 to TRBJ2-1; TRBD2 agrees at 8 bases. The CDR3 sequence is 18 residues long. Trimming removed 5 bases from V and 3 bases from J; junction bases left unmatched: 15. From germline, CDR1 is PRHDT and CDR2 FYEKMQ (reference sequence). CDR3 sequence (DNA): TGTGCCAGCAGCCCGGCGGGAGCGGGGGACCTACTCTACAATGAGCAGTTCTTC. Translated: CASSPAGAGDLLYNEQFF.

The V gene is TRBV9, the J gene TRBJ2-7; 7 nucleotides agree with TRBD2. Germline lookup yields CDR1 SGDLS and CDR2 YYNGEE. With V trimmed by 0 bases and J by 6 bases, 6 bases remained unmatched. The CDR3 has 14 residues. The CDR3 sequence: CASSVGGGGLEQYF. The CDR3 DNA sequence: TGTGCCAGCAGCGTAGGCGGGGGTGGGCTCGAGCAGTACTTC.

The chain couples TRBV7-8 to TRBJ1-3; possible D gene TRBD1, 5 bases. V lost 7 bases and J lost 0, with 16 bases in between. In germline, CDR1 is SGHVS, CDR2 FQNEAQ. The CDR3 consists of 16 residues. The CDR3: CASTMGGHSSGNTIYF. For the CDR3, the DNA is TGTGCCAGCACGATGGGCGGACACAGCTCTGGAAACACCATATATTTT.

The rearrangement uses TRBV13 and TRBJ1-1; 7 nucleotides line up with TRBD1. With 6 bases clipped from V and 6 bases from J, the junction kept 10 bases outside the gene matches. This CDR3 has 14 amino acids. Germline V CDR1 and CDR2: PRHDT, FYEKMQ (reference sequence). This chain's CDR3 is CASSKTGEYAEAFF. The CDR3 DNA reads as TGTGCCAGCAGTAAAACAGGGGAATACGCTGAAGCTTTCTTT.

For the CDR3, the DNA is TGTGCCAGCAGTTACGGGACAGGGGGCTACGAGCAGTACTTC. It specifies CASSYGTGGYEQYF. The V and J genes are TRBV6-5 and TRBJ2-7; 11 nucleotides line up with TRBD1. The CDR3 is 14 amino acids. The V and J ends lost 2 bases and 3 bases, in that order; junction bases with no gene match: 0. Per germline, CDR1 MNHEY and CDR2 SVGAGI.

There are many counts of this clone. V is TRBV9 and J is TRBJ2-7; possible D gene TRBD1, 5 bases. The CDR3 contains 13 residues. Germline V CDR1 and CDR2: SGDLS, YYNGEE. Trimming removed 3 bases from V and 7 bases from J, with 14 bases in between. The CDR3 coding sequence is TGTGCCAGCAGCGCAGGGCCCGAGGAAGAGCAGTACTTC. Translating it yields CASSAGPEEEQYF.

The genes are TRBV6-1 and TRBJ2-1, with TRBD2 matching 13 bases. The CDR3 has 15 amino acids. Germline V gene lookup returns CDR1 MNHNS and CDR2 SASEGT. V was pared by 7 bases and J by 6 bases, with 6 bases of the junction left unmatched. CDR3 residues: CASIDGTSGVNEQFF. The DNA for the CDR3 is TGTGCCAGCATCGATGGGACTAGCGGGGTCAATGAGCAGTTCTTC.

This clone was seen only a few times. This chain joins TRBV7-8 and TRBJ2-7; possible D gene TRBD1, 5 bases. V was trimmed by 1 base and J by 6 bases, leaving 10 bases between them. The CDR3 covers 13 residues. Germline CDR1 SGHVS, CDR2 FQNEAQ. The CDR3 region is CASSLVQGPEQYF. DNA for the CDR3: TGTGCCAGCAGCTTAGTCCAGGGTCCCGAGCAGTACTTC. The full variable domain, with the rest looked up from reference TRBV7-8 and TRBJ2-7, is GAGVSQSPRYKVAKRGQDVALRCDPISGHVSLFWYQQALGQGPEFLTYFQNEAQLDKSGLPSDRFFAERPEGSVSTLKIQRTQQEDSAVYLCASSLVQGPEQYFGPGTRLTVT.

The chain has TRBV6-5 and TRBJ2-7; no clear D. The CDR3 sequence is 13 residues long. Germline loops: CDR1 MNHEY, CDR2 SVGAGI. Trimming took 2 bases from V and 2 from J, leaving 7 bases between them. In DNA form, the CDR3 reads TGTGCCAGCAGTTACCCCCAGGCCTACGAGCAGTACTTC. Translating gives CASSYPQAYEQYF.

This clone appeared once. The chain has TRBV13 and TRBJ1-3; 9 nucleotides align to TRBD1. The CDR3 length is 15 residues. Trimming removed 5 bases from V and 4 bases from J; junction bases left unmatched: 6. Germline V lookup: CDR1 PRHDT, CDR2 FYEKMQ (reference sequence). The CDR3 coding sequence is TGTGCCAGCAGCGCGACAGGGGGTGGAGGAAACACCATATATTTT. The encoded protein is CASSATGGGGNTIYF.